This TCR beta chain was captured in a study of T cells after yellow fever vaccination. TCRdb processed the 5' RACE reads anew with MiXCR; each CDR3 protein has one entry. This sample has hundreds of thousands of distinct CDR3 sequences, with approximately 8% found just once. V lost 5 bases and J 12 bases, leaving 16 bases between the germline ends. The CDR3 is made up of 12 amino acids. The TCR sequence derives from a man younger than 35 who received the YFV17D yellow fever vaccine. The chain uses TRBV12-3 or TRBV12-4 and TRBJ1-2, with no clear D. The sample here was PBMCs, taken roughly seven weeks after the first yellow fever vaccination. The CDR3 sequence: CASSLPNGFNTF. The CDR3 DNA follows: TGTGCCAGCAGTCTCCCAAACGGGTTTAACACCTTC.